This T cell receptor beta chain comes out of a study of Graves' ophthalmopathy and Graves' hyperthyroidism listed by TCRdb under 2018. With respect to the entire study: Peripheral blood was collected at initial diagnosis, before any treatment. To tell Graves' ophthalmopathy apart from Graves' hyperthyroidism, and to predict which patients would progress to ophthalmopathy, the study relied on TCR beta repertoire signatures. In total, some 140 blood samples were TCR-sequenced: roughly 45 ophthalmopathy, over 70 hyperthyroidism and around 17 hyperthyroidism-to-ophthalmopathy patients. To explore V-J signatures distinguishing ophthalmopathy from hyperthyroidism, a discovery set of approximately 100 patients (roughly 45 ophthalmopathy, roughly 56 stable hyperthyroidism) was enrolled. An independent validation cohort comprised 18 to 20 hyperthyroidism patients and roughly 15 patients who later progressed from hyperthyroidism to ophthalmopathy. T-cell repertoires of thyroid tissue and blood were compared in six or seven hyperthyroidism patients. Once sampling was done, hyperthyroidism patients were given methimazole at a starting dose of 30 mg daily, while ophthalmopathy patients were given high-dose intravenous methylprednisolone. The 75 to 100 discovery patients were randomly divided into training and test sets at a 7:3 ratio. Study-level results and caveats: Most expanded thyroid clonotypes with frequency above 0.001 were also detected in blood, suggesting blood repertoires may reflect the thyroid immune response. In cross-validation, the 13-signature model distinguished ophthalmopathy from stable hyperthyroidism with around 86% sensitivity and around 83% specificity, while in the test set the corresponding values were about 79% and 69%. In validation, the model predicted ophthalmopathy progression with nearly 71% sensitivity and roughly 72% specificity; 12 predicted patients were CT-confirmed with GO in a median of around 6.5 months. No statistical method was used to predetermine the sample size, and group allocation was not hidden from the investigators.

A patient counted as having stable hyperthyroidism if there was no progression to ophthalmopathy within 18 months of follow-up. Patients with hyperthyroidism were aged 18 to 65 years, had been newly diagnosed, and had a disease duration of less than 2 months. Patients with other autoimmune diseases, uncontrolled infections, pregnancy or lactation were excluded. Clinical symptoms, serum thyroxine, TRAb, thyroid ultrasound and orbital computed tomography were used for diagnosis. PBMCs were isolated from about 10 ml of fresh peripheral blood by Ficoll-Paque density gradient centrifugation. Total RNA was extracted with Trizol reagent and quality-checked on an Agilent 2100 Bioanalyzer. At least ten counts were recorded for this clonotype. Its antigen has not been determined. Base-call qualities are not available, and no considerably larger clone is one nucleotide away. Inclusive of the bounding cysteine and phenylalanine, the CDR3 is 14 residues long. Only the CDR3 DNA is retained, 42 bases long and in frame from the first base. Trimming takes 5 bases from V and 2 bases from J, and the germline ends sit 15 bases apart. The germline V gene encodes CDR1 GTSNPN and CDR2 SVGIG (reference sequence).

TCR beta CDR3 regions were amplified from RNA transcripts for repertoire sequencing. A first-round RT-PCR used HTBI primers with the Qiagen OneStep RT-PCR kit, followed by a second-round multiplex PCR, size selection and purification. Sequencing of the libraries was carried out on an Illumina HiSeq2000 in paired-end mode with 100 bp reads. On the study's bioinformatics: Reads were processed with SOAPnuke, discarding reads with adapters, uncalled bases, mean Phred below 15, or no exact constant-primer or identifier match. COPE v1.2.5 was used to merge the high-quality paired reads. Each unique nucleotide sequence was treated as a clonotype, and MiTCR v1.1 was used to align the clonotypes to the IMGT TRB V, D and J references. The analysis was limited to V-J combinations with a frequency above 0.0001, which together covered 99.2% of repertoires. For each V-J combination, a TCR clonal expansion and chaos score was defined as the ratio of F50 clonal expansion to chaos observed in the TCRdist matrix. Features were reduced by Welch's t-statistics and random forest to about a dozen V-J combinations, which fed a naive Bayes classifier. Thyroid-blood repertoire similarity was quantified with the Morisita-Horn index. TCRdb ran its own pipeline on the public reads, namely fastp trimming at Q25 and MiXCR clone calling, and kept in-frame beta chains. For every CDR3 protein sequence, its rows merge into one entry that carries the most common genes and DNA. These V and J calls derive from TCRdb rather than the authors' analysis. In this sample the table shows about 620,000 distinct CDR3 sequences, 20% to 25% of which occur a single time. The ten largest make up more than 5.5% of the sample.

The origin of this receptor is a woman under 30 with stable Graves' hyperthyroidism. Some clones in this sample may be carry-over from other donors' samples. Donor details come from another sample of the same person, matched by shared clones. Sequencing was carried out using peripheral blood. Recombination linked TRBV30 to TRBJ1-1; perhaps TRBD1 is the D gene, with 5 bases matching. The CDR3 protein is CAWGDDSSNTEAFF. The nucleotide sequence reads TGTGCCTGGGGTGATGACAGCTCAAACACTGAAGCTTTCTTT.